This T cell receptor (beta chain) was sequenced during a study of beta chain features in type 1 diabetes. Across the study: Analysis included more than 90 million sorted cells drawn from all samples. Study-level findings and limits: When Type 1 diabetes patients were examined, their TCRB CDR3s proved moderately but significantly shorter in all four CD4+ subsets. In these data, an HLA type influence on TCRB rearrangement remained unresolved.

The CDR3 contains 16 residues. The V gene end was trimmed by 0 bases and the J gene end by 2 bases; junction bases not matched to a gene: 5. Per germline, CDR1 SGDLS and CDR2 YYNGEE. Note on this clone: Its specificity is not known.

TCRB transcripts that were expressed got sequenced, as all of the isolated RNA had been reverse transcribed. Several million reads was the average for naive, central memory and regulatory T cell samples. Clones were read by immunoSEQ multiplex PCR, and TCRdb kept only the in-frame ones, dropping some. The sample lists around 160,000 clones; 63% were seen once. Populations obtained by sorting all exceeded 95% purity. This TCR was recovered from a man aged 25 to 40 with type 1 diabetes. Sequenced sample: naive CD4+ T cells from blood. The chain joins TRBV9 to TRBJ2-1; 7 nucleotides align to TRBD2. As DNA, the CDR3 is TGTGCCAGCAGCGTAGGTTCCGGGGGGACCTACAATGAGCAGTTCTTC. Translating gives CASSVGSGGTYNEQFF.